The T cell receptor beta chain under discussion was sequenced for a study of graft-versus-host responses after intestinal transplantation. Study-wide context: Isolated intestinal, liver-intestinal, or multivisceral transplants had been given to the recipients. Anti-thymocyte globulin served as induction for all recipients, who then took tacrolimus and steroids for about 3 years. Study findings and constraints: Early post-transplant falls in HvG clones accompanied the peak levels of circulating GvH clones.

Sequencing was performed with immunoSEQ multiplex PCR; in TCRdb, only in-frame clones are kept and a portion is missing. The sample shows around 33,000 clones, around 94% of them seen only once. To note about this clone: Its cognate antigen is unknown.

The V and J ends lost 8 bases and 3 bases, in that order; junction bases with no gene match: 3. This CDR3 spans 13 amino acids. Germline V gene sequence: CDR1 MNHEY, CDR2 SVGAGI. The sequences come from PBMCs, collected 16 days after intestinal transplant. This TCR was sampled from a human patient who received an intestinal transplant, so some T cells may come from the graft donor. The V call is TRBV6-5, the J call TRBJ2-2, with 7 bases matching TRBD2. CDR3 in amino acids: CASHGRHTGELFF. CDR3 coding DNA: TGTGCCAGCCACGGGAGGCACACCGGGGAGCTGTTTTTT.